The rows below give T cell receptor beta chains drawn from one sample of a study of cytomegalovirus exposure and HLA in healthy donors. This table comes from immunoSEQ multiplex PCR, and its TCRdb copy is limited to in-frame clones, with some not included. This sample's table has approximately 130,000 clones. Sequencing was done on a sample of PBMCs. The source is a woman aged 55 to 70 in good health and CMV-seronegative. Both conserved end residues are part of each CDR3. A D gene is named only where the DNA matches it firmly.

>TRBV7-9|TRBD2|TRBJ2-2
CASSGGGTGTKKGGELFF
TGTGCCAGCAGCGGGGGGGGTACCGGAACCAAAAAAGGCGGGGAGCTGTTTTTT
>TRBV27|.|TRBJ1-1
CASIRNTEAFF
TGTGCCAGCATTCGTAACACTGAAGCTTTCTTT
>TRBV6-5|TRBD2|TRBJ2-1
CASSYGGGSFDEQFF
TGTGCCAGCAGTTATGGGGGGGGAAGTTTCGATGAGCAGTTCTTC
>TRBV10-3|TRBD1|TRBJ1-4
CAISGGTGVDEKLFF
TGTGCCATCAGTGGGGGGACAGGGGTTGATGAAAAACTGTTTTTT
>TRBV5-6|TRBD1|TRBJ2-2
CASSLPRTRTGGFGGELFF
TGTGCCAGCAGCTTGCCCCGGACCCGGACAGGGGGTTTTGGCGGGGAGCTGTTTTTT
>TRBV14|.|TRBJ1-3
CASTTRPGRSNSGNTIYF
TGTGCCAGCACCACAAGGCCGGGGAGGAGCAACTCTGGAAACACCATATATTTT
>TRBV18|TRBD1|TRBJ2-1
CASSPGTGGGYEQFF
TGTGCCAGCTCCCCCGGGACAGGGGGCGGATATGAGCAGTTCTTC
>TRBV5-1|TRBD2|TRBJ2-1
CASSLRLAGAGEQFF
TGCGCCAGCAGCTTGCGCCTAGCGGGGGCGGGTGAGCAGTTCTTC
>TRBV7-2|TRBD1|TRBJ2-7
CASSLAHVTGFPYEQYF
TGTGCCAGCAGCTTAGCGCATGTGACAGGGTTCCCCTACGAGCAGTACTTC
>TRBV20-1|.|TRBJ1-1
CSARVVSGAFF
TGCAGTGCTAGAGTGGTCTCAGGAGCTTTCTTT
>TRBV28|.|TRBJ1-1
CASSLHRNTEAFF
TGTGCCAGCAGTTTACACAGGAATACTGAAGCTTTCTTT
>TRBV19|.|TRBJ2-1
CASSIGPSSYNEQFF
TGTGCCAGTAGTATAGGGCCCAGCTCCTACAATGAGCAGTTCTTC
>TRBV29-1|TRBD2|TRBJ2-2
CSVFSSGGAYGGELFF
TGCAGCGTTTTCTCCAGCGGGGGGGCCTATGGCGGGGAGCTGTTTTTT
>TRBV5-6|.|TRBJ1-2
CASSLYVGGPPDYGYTF
TGTGCCAGCAGCTTGTACGTGGGAGGCCCACCGGACTATGGCTACACCTTC
>TRBV28|.|TRBJ1-5
CASSLDSDSNQPQHF
TGTGCCAGCAGCTTGGACAGCGATAGCAATCAGCCCCAGCATTTT
>TRBV5-6|TRBD1|TRBJ1-2
CASSPTDRGLGYTF
TGTGCCAGCAGCCCGACCGACAGGGGGCTTGGCTACACCTTC
>TRBV27|TRBD1|TRBJ1-2
CASSLNPNRGRDGYTF
TGTGCCAGCAGTTTAAACCCAAACAGGGGGAGGGATGGCTACACCTTC
>TRBV28|.|TRBJ1-3
CASSLYTGSIGNTIYF
TGTGCCAGCAGTTTATATACAGGGTCCATCGGAAACACCATATATTTT
>TRBV7-9|TRBD2|TRBJ2-5
CASSREVWLAETQYF
TGTGCCAGCAGCCGGGAGGTCTGGCTGGCCGAGACCCAGTACTTC
>TRBV14|.|TRBJ2-3
CASSQDARQATQYF
TGTGCCAGCAGCCAAGATGCGAGACAGGCTACGCAGTATTTT
>TRBV19|TRBD2|TRBJ2-7
CASSISPSGYEQYF
TGTGCCAGTAGTATATCCCCTAGCGGCTACGAGCAGTACTTC
>TRBV28|.|TRBJ2-4
CASSVRVNLAKNIQYF
TGTGCCAGCAGTGTGAGAGTAAACCTAGCCAAAAACATTCAGTACTTC
>TRBV5-1|TRBD2|TRBJ2-1
CASSLPGTSWNNEQFF
TGCGCCAGCAGCCTCCCCGGGACTAGCTGGAACAATGAGCAGTTCTTC
>TRBV5-1|TRBD2|TRBJ2-1
CASSLGLAGATYNEQFF
TGCGCCAGCAGCTTGGGGCTAGCGGGGGCCACCTACAATGAGCAGTTCTTC
>TRBV2|.|TRBJ2-1
CASRNRVGASNEQFF
TGTGCCAGCAGGAATAGAGTGGGAGCCAGTAATGAGCAGTTCTTC
>TRBV6-5|TRBD1|TRBJ1-2
CASSYSRQGYYGYTF
TGTGCCAGCAGTTACTCGAGACAGGGGTATTATGGCTACACCTTC
>TRBV28|.|TRBJ1-5
CASRAGGENQPQHF
TGTGCCAGCAGAGCGGGAGGGGAAAATCAGCCCCAGCATTTT
>TRBV5-1|TRBD1|TRBJ1-2
CASSFSLDRLVGYTF
TGCGCCAGCAGCTTCTCTTTGGACAGGTTGGTTGGCTACACCTTC
>TRBV6-6|.|TRBJ1-2
CATGRTDYGYTF
TGTGCCACCGGACGGACAGACTATGGCTACACCTTC
>TRBV2|TRBD1|TRBJ2-2
CASLWGQGVTGELFF
TGTGCCAGCCTATGGGGACAGGGCGTAACCGGGGAGCTGTTTTTT
>TRBV9|.|TRBJ1-1
CASTQGKTGPMNTEAFF
TGTGCCAGCACCCAAGGGAAAACAGGTCCTATGAACACTGAAGCTTTCTTT
>TRBV6-6|.|TRBJ1-5
CASSGKGGIQPQHF
TGTGCCAGCTCCGGGAAAGGGGGTATTCAGCCCCAGCATTTT
>TRBV7-8|.|TRBJ2-7
CASSLIADQEGHQVHYEQYF
TGTGCCAGCAGCTTAATCGCCGATCAGGAGGGCCACCAGGTACACTACGAGCAGTACTTC
>TRBV9|.|TRBJ1-1
CASSAHRGAGNTEAFF
TGTGCCAGCAGCGCCCACCGGGGGGCCGGGAACACTGAAGCTTTCTTT
>TRBV10-1|.|TRBJ2-3
CASREDPSGDTQYF
TGCGCCAGCAGGGAAGACCCGTCGGGAGATACGCAGTATTTT
>TRBV28|TRBD1|TRBJ1-1
CASSLPRGRRTEAFF
TGTGCCAGCAGTTTGCCCAGGGGGCGCCGAACTGAAGCTTTCTTT
>TRBV5-4|.|TRBJ1-1
CASSFGVHGTEAFF
TGTGCCAGCAGTTTCGGGGTCCATGGGACTGAAGCTTTCTTT
>TRBV6-5|.|TRBJ2-3
CASSPGQTGTDTQYF
TGTGCCAGCAGTCCCGGACAGACTGGCACAGATACGCAGTATTTT
>TRBV2|TRBD1|TRBJ1-2
CASSETRTGAGYTF
TGTGCCAGCAGTGAAACCCGGACAGGGGCCGGCTACACCTTC
>TRBV19|TRBD2|TRBJ2-1
CASKGTSGGYNEQFF
TGTGCCAGTAAGGGGACTAGCGGGGGTTACAATGAGCAGTTCTTC
>TRBV5-1|.|TRBJ2-5
CASSLAGTSQETQYF
TGCGCCAGCAGCTTGGCGGGGACTTCACAAGAGACCCAGTACTTC
>TRBV23-1|.|TRBJ1-4
CASSQSSATNEKLFF
TGCGCCAGCAGTCAATCTTCTGCAACTAATGAAAAACTGTTTTTT
>TRBV5-1|TRBD2|TRBJ2-3
CASSTLLAGKDTQYF
TGCGCCAGCAGCACCTTACTAGCGGGAAAAGATACGCAGTATTTT
>TRBV5-1|TRBD1|TRBJ1-2
CASSPLGQGFGYGYTF
TGCGCCAGCAGCCCGTTGGGACAGGGCTTTGGGTATGGCTACACCTTC
>TRBV5-6|TRBD1|TRBJ2-1
CASSLWRQGANEQFF
TGTGCCAGCAGCTTGTGGAGACAGGGGGCCAATGAGCAGTTCTTC
>TRBV29-1|TRBD1|TRBJ1-1
CSVEGQGVEAFF
TGCAGCGTTGAAGGACAGGGGGTTGAAGCTTTCTTT
>TRBV30|.|TRBJ1-5
CAWSSQASQPQHF
TGTGCCTGGAGTTCACAGGCTTCTCAGCCCCAGCATTTT
>TRBV2|.|TRBJ2-7
CASTAMTLSSYEQYF
TGTGCCAGCACCGCTATGACACTGAGCTCCTACGAGCAGTACTTC
>TRBV11-3|TRBD1|TRBJ2-2
CASSRTGGSTGELFF
TGTGCCAGCAGCCGGACAGGGGGGAGCACCGGGGAGCTGTTTTTT
>TRBV5-1|TRBD2|TRBJ2-3
CASSLAGGRTDTQYF
TGCGCCAGCAGCTTGGCGGGGGGGCGGACAGATACGCAGTATTTT
>TRBV2|.|TRBJ2-5
CASRLGPGAQYF
TGTGCCAGCAGGCTGGGGCCGGGGGCCCAGTACTTC
>TRBV6-1|TRBD1|TRBJ1-1
CASSWTGREEAFF
TGTGCCAGCAGTTGGACAGGCCGGGAGGAAGCTTTCTTT
>TRBV10-1|TRBD1|TRBJ2-5
CASSGMGQRGETQYF
TGCGCCAGCAGTGGTATGGGACAGCGAGGGGAGACCCAGTACTTC
>TRBV7-3|TRBD1|TRBJ1-1
CASSPGTGGTEAFF
TGTGCCAGCAGCCCCGGGACAGGGGGCACTGAAGCTTTCTTT